The text below deals with one T cell receptor beta chain. These data come from a study of blood T cell repertoires in COVID-19. The overall study: PBMCs, B-cell-depleted T cells, or T cells provided the cDNA or gDNA that made up the material.

Enrolment of Seattle patients took place during active infection, and they were followed longitudinally. The table came from immunoSEQ multiplex PCR; TCRdb's copy has only in-frame clones and leaves some out. The table includes around 310,000 clones, approximately 90% detected once. The V and J ends lost 5 bases and 4 bases, in that order; junction bases with no gene match: 8. CDR1 LGHDT and CDR2 YNNKEL come from the germline V gene (reference sequence). The CDR3 has 14 amino acids. What was sequenced was peripheral blood. V gene TRBV3-1 (or the pseudogene TRBV3-2) combines with J gene TRBJ2-7; TRBD2 matches 7 bases. The receptor comes from a woman in her twenties or thirties with COVID-19, enrolled during active disease. The CDR3 DNA reads as TGTGCCAGCAGCTCCCCGACTAGCCATTACGAGCAGTACTTC. Translated, it gives CASSSPTSHYEQYF.